The 23 T cell receptor beta chains in this list originate from one sample, sequenced in a study of regulatory T cells in long-lasting Graves disease (dated by TCRdb to about 2021). Libraries were constructed by multiplex PCR. Sequencing was performed on an Illumina HiSeq 4000. TCR beta libraries were built with iRepertoire HTBI primers and Arm-PCR amplification of CDR3 regions. The public reads were reanalyzed by TCRdb: fastp trimming at Q25, MiXCR alignment, in-frame beta chains only. Rows are unified per CDR3 protein, each entry keeping the most common DNA and genes. Across this sample there are about 370,000 distinct CDR3 sequences, with roughly 15% seen only once. In total, the top ten clones hold about a fifth of the sample. The intended sense of this specimen's time point label: newly diagnosed GD, antithyroid drugs for less than 3 months. RNA was extracted from PBMCs in TRIzol for both TCR sequencing and RNA sequencing.

The material was peripheral blood mononuclear cells (PBMCs), obtained at new diagnosis, from a patient treated with antithyroid drugs. The source is a female donor with Graves disease.

This clonotype was observed many times. The V gene is TRBV27, the J gene TRBJ1-4; D remains unclear. The CDR3 runs 13 residues. V shed 3 bases and J shed 12 bases, with 14 bases lying between them. From germline, CDR1 is MNHEY and CDR2 SMNVEV (reference sequence). The CDR3 sequence: CASSFDGQSELFF. The CDR3 coding sequence is TGTGCCAGCAGTTTCGACGGGCAATCCGAACTGTTTTTT.

This clonotype was recorded at least ten times. V usage is TRBV27 and J usage is TRBJ2-3, with D tentatively TRBD1 or TRBD2 (5 bases each). With 2 bases removed from V and 3 bases from J, the gap between germline ends came to 15 bases. The CDR3 loop spans 16 amino acids. Germline V gene lookup returns CDR1 MNHEY and CDR2 SMNVEV (reference sequence). The CDR3, as DNA: TGTGCCAGCAGTTTAGTCAACCTCGAGGGGACAGATACGCAGTATTTT. It is translated as CASSLVNLEGTDTQYF.

There are many counts of this clonotype. The genes are TRBV7-4 and TRBJ1-2; D call uncertain. The CDR3 spans 14 residues. The V gene's germline CDR1 is SGHVT and CDR2 SQSDAQ. V was cut by 5 bases and J by 6 bases, with 16 bases left in between. The CDR3, as DNA: TGTGCCAGCAGCCCAAGGGCGGACGGACATGGCTACACCTTC. Translation: CASSPRADGHGYTF.

The gene calls are TRBV11-2 and TRBJ1-2, with D possibly TRBD1 on 5 matching bases. Germline CDR1 and CDR2: SGHAT and FQNNGV. V lost 6 bases, J lost 1 base, and 15 bases lay in between. The CDR3 loop spans 15 amino acids. The CDR3 coding sequence is TGTGCCAGCAGTAAAGCGGACATTCTTAACTATGGCTACACCTTC. This codes for CASSKADILNYGYTF.

This clonotype was found many times. Without the conserved terminal phenylalanine or tryptophan, this CDR3 likely stems from a read error. The rearrangement links TRBV20-1 to TRBJ1-4, with no clear D. Germline V gene data show CDR1 as DFQATT and CDR2 as SNEGSKA (reference sequence). CDR3 size: 14 residues. V was trimmed by 5 bases and J by 0 bases, leaving 10 bases between them. CDR3 sequence (DNA): TGCAGTGCTGCGGACGCCACAACTAATGAAAAACTGTTTCTT. Protein sequence: CSAADATTNEKLFL.

In this sample, this clonotype turned up many times. The chain employs TRBV2 and TRBJ2-3, with no clear D. CDR1 SNHLY and CDR2 FYNNEI come from the germline V gene. The CDR3 has 15 residues. Trimming stripped 6 bases from V and 0 bases from J, with 13 bases between. CDR3 sequence: CASRDYTTSTDTQYF. CDR3 in DNA: TGTGCCAGCAGGGATTACACAACTAGCACAGATACGCAGTATTTT.

This clonotype was detected a few times. This sequence joins TRBV7-9 and TRBJ1-1; TRBD1 matches 11 bases. The CDR3 is made up of 14 amino acids. The V segment lost 5 bases and the J segment 7 bases; nucleotides outside the gene matches: 6. Per the germline V gene, CDR1 is SEHNR and CDR2 is FQNEAQ (reference sequence). The CDR3 here is CASSLRTGGGEAFF. CDR3 sequence (DNA): TGTGCCAGCAGCCTCCGGACAGGGGGCGGTGAAGCTTTCTTT.

This clonotype appeared many times. The chain joins TRBV6-2 or TRBV6-3 to TRBJ2-1, with TRBD2 identical over 14 bases. The CDR3 consists of 19 residues. The J segment lost 4 bases and the V segment lost 8 bases, leaving 16 bases of the junction unmatched. Per germline, CDR1 MNHEY and CDR2 SVGEGT. Here the CDR3 DNA reads TGTGCCAGCGGTCCTGGGACTAGCGGGAGCCAAAGGAGGTACAATGAGCAGTTCTTC. Translation: CASGPGTSGSQRRYNEQFF.

This clonotype was found a few times. The germline gene is not matched at one end of the junction; a read error may be the cause. The CDR3 sequence: CASSQAERRNEKLFF. Written as DNA, the CDR3 is TGTGCCAGCAGCCAAGCAGAGAGGCGGAATGAAAAACTGTTTTTT. The V gene is TRBV4-3, the J gene TRBJ1-4; the D is unclear. CDR1 is LGHNA, CDR2 YSLEER, per germline. This CDR3 comprises 15 residues.

The chain uses TRBV25-1 and TRBJ2-7; the D is unclear. V lost 2 bases and J lost 0, with 8 bases in between. The germline CDR1 and CDR2 sequences are MGHDK and SYGVNS. CDR3 length: 14 residues. CDR3: CASSEMGSSYEQYF. The CDR3 nucleotides read TGTGCCAGCAGTGAAATGGGTAGCTCCTACGAGCAGTACTTC.

This clonotype has at least ten counts. The genes are TRBV5-4 and TRBJ2-3, with TRBD2 identical over 16 bases. The junction had 4 bases not matched to a gene; V was cut back by 4 bases and J by 2 bases. The germline gives CDR1 SGHNT, CDR2 YYREEE (reference sequence). The CDR3 contains 17 residues. The chain's CDR3 is CASSRGTSGGATDTQYF. CDR3 in DNA: TGTGCCAGCAGCCGCGGGACTAGCGGGGGGGCCACAGATACGCAGTATTTT.

There are many counts of this clonotype. The rearrangement links TRBV9 to TRBJ2-1, with 15 positions matching TRBD2. The V and J ends lost 0 bases and 2 bases, in that order; junction bases with no gene match: 0. The germline gives CDR1 SGDLS, CDR2 YYNGEE. The CDR3 has 17 amino acids. The CDR3 sequence is CASSVGTSGRAYNEQFF. As DNA, the CDR3 is TGTGCCAGCAGCGTAGGGACTAGCGGGAGGGCCTACAATGAGCAGTTCTTC. Using reference TRBV9 and TRBJ2-1 for the parts outside the CDR3, the full variable domain is DSGVTQTPKHLITATGQRVTLRCSPRSGDLSVYWYQQSLDQGLQFLIQYYNGEERAKGNILERFSAQQFPDLHSELNLSSLELGDSALYFCASSVGTSGRAYNEQFFGPGTRLTVL.

Turning to this clonotype: This may stem from a read error, because a much larger clone lies one nucleotide away. The conserved closing phenylalanine or tryptophan is absent in this CDR3, likely reflecting a read error. V is TRBV15 and J is TRBJ1-1, with a tentative D call TRBD1 (5 bases). This CDR3 contains 15 residues. Germline CDR1 LNHNV, CDR2 YYDKDF (reference sequence). Trimming took 0 bases from V and 7 from J, leaving 15 bases between them. DNA of the CDR3: TGTGCCACCAGCAGAGATCGGGGCGGAGGTAGTGAAGCTTTCCTT. The encoded protein is CATSRDRGGGSEAFL.

This clonotype has ten or more counts. This chain links TRBV13 with TRBJ1-1; D gene uncertain. Deletions cut 5 bases from V and 3 bases from J, with 10 bases between. CDR1 is PRHDT and CDR2 is FYEKMQ in the germline V gene (reference sequence). The CDR3 has 13 residues. CDR3 DNA: TGTGCCAGCAGCCCCGGCGCCTACACTGAAGCTTTCTTT. This translates into CASSPGAYTEAFF.

This clonotype has at least ten counts. The genes are TRBV5-1 and TRBJ1-1; D might be TRBD1 (5 bases). The germline gives CDR1 SGHRS, CDR2 YFSETQ. The CDR3 is 14 amino acids. Between the trimmed V and J ends, which lost 0 bases and 5 bases, there was a span of 11 bases. CDR3 sequence: CASSLASGGTEAFF. In DNA form, the CDR3 reads TGCGCCAGCAGCTTGGCCAGCGGGGGGACTGAAGCTTTCTTT.

A few counts support this clonotype. The chain links TRBV5-1 to TRBJ1-1; the D is unclear. The CDR3 has 15 amino acids. Germline CDR1 SGHRS, CDR2 YFSETQ. The ends were cut back, 3 bases at V and 1 base at J, with 13 bases in the middle. The CDR3 loop reads CASSSLRPENTEAFF. CDR3 nucleotides: TGCGCCAGCAGCTCTTTACGACCGGAGAACACTGAAGCTTTCTTT.

This chain connects TRBV7-2 to TRBJ2-5, with D uncertain. Germline V gene lookup returns CDR1 SGHTA and CDR2 FQGNSA. Trimming removed 7 bases at V and 2 bases at J, with 14 bases between. This CDR3 comprises 14 residues. The CDR3 sequence: CASTQGPIQETQYF. The CDR3, as DNA: TGTGCCAGCACCCAAGGACCCATACAAGAGACCCAGTACTTC.

The chain joins TRBV2 to TRBJ2-3; D may be TRBD1 or TRBD2 (6 bases each). Germline lookup yields CDR1 SNHLY and CDR2 FYNNEI. CDR3 size: 15 residues. Trimming removed 7 bases from V and 3 bases from J, with 17 bases in between. The CDR3 is CASTGPRGLTDTQYF. As DNA, the CDR3 is TGTGCCAGCACCGGCCCCAGGGGACTTACAGATACGCAGTATTTT. The full variable domain, in which reference TRBV2 and TRBJ2-3 provide the parts outside the CDR3, is EPEVTQTPSHQVTQMGQEVILRCVPISNHLYFYWYRQILGQKVEFLVSFYNNEISEKSEIFDDQFSVERPDGSNFTLKIRSTKLEDSAMYFCASTGPRGLTDTQYFGPGTRLTVL.

The rearrangement links TRBV29-1 to TRBJ2-5; D may be TRBD2 (5 bases). This CDR3 contains 12 residues. Germline assignment: CDR1 SQVTM and CDR2 ANQGSEA. Trimming pared 0 bases from V and 7 bases from J, leaving 9 bases between. CDR3 region: CSVEDSAATQYF. In DNA, the CDR3 is TGCAGCGTTGAAGACTCAGCGGCGACCCAGTACTTC.

This clonotype was seen many times. The chain has TRBV27 and TRBJ1-6; D remains ambiguous. The CDR3 spans 13 residues. V was pared by 3 bases and J by 7 bases, with 7 bases between. Looked up from germline, CDR1 is MNHEY and CDR2 is SMNVEV (reference sequence). The CDR3: CASSFTENSPLHF. The CDR3 nucleotides read TGTGCCAGCAGTTTCACGGAGAATTCACCCCTCCACTTT.

This clonotype has a handful of counts. V usage is TRBV4-3 and J usage is TRBJ2-1, with D maybe TRBD1 (6 bases). V was shortened by 1 base and J by 4 bases, with 11 bases between the two germline ends. CDR3 size: 15 residues. The germline V gene has CDR1 LGHNA and CDR2 YSLEER. CDR3 in amino acids: CASSQGTGTYNEQFF. CDR3 bases: TGCGCCAGCAGCCAAGGGACCGGGACATACAATGAGCAGTTCTTC.

The J gene is TRBJ1-1, the V gene TRBV10-3; D is perhaps TRBD1 (6 bases). Germline V gives CDR1 ENHRY, CDR2 SYGVKD. The CDR3 totals 13 residues. V lost 7 bases and J lost 4, with 13 bases in between. For the CDR3, the DNA is TGTGCCATCACCGGGGGGCTGGGCACTGAAGCTTTCTTT. Encoded protein: CAITGGLGTEAFF.

This clonotype was detected ten times or more. The rearrangement joins TRBV10-1 to TRBJ2-1; D is perhaps TRBD2 (5 bases). Trimming pared 3 bases from V and 7 bases from J, leaving 13 bases between. This CDR3 comprises 14 residues. Per the germline V gene, CDR1 is WNHNN and CDR2 is SYGVQD (reference sequence). The CDR3: CASSEGDTGNEQFF. CDR3 DNA: TGCGCCAGCAGTGAAGGTGATACGGGGAATGAGCAGTTCTTC.